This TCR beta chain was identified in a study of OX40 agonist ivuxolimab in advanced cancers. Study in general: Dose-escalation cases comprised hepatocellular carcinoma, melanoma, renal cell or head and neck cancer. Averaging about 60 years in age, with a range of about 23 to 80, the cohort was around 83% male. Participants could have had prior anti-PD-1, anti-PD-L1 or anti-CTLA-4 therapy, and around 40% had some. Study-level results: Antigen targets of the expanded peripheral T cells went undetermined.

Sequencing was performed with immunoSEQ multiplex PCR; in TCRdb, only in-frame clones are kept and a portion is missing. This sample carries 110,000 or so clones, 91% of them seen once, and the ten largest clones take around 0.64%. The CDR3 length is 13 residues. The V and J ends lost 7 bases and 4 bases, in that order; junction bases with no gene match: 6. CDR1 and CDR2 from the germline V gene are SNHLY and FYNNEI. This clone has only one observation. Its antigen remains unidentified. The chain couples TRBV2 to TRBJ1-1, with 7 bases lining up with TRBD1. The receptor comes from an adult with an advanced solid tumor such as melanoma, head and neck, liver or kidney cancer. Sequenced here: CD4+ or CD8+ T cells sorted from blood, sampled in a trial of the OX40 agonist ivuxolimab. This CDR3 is CASTRGQITEAFF. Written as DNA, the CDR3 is TGTGCCAGCACTAGGGGGCAGATCACTGAAGCTTTCTTT.